The T cell receptor (beta chain) described here comes from a study of PD-1 blockade in classical Hodgkin lymphoma. TCRdb's table, derived via immunoSEQ multiplex PCR, lists solely in-frame clones and lacks some. The sample carries over 80,000 clones, 80% to 95% recorded once. Autologous stem cell transplantation was followed by relapse in every patient, and brentuximab vedotin exposure varied. The germline V gene has CDR1 GTSNPN and CDR2 SVGIG (reference sequence). The length of the CDR3 is 14 residues. Trimming cost V 0 bases and J 6 bases, with 11 bases left between them. With regard to this clone: The target antigen is unknown.

Overall study results and limits: Those patients who began receiving nivolumab less than 1 year after ASCT had lower diversity, and they were excluded.

The TCR comes from a human donor with classical Hodgkin lymphoma. The chain carries TRBV30 and TRBJ2-2; D not resolved. The source material was peripheral blood mononuclear cells (PBMCs), sampled at baseline. The CDR3 here is CAWSVLAGPGELFF. CDR3 in DNA: TGTGCCTGGAGTGTTTTGGCAGGCCCCGGGGAGCTGTTTTTT.